These 17 T cell receptor beta chains came from one sample sequenced in a study of T-cell memory formation after mild COVID-19 (TCRdb year 2021). Library construction relied on 5' RACE. Data came from an Illumina NovaSeq 6000. TCRdb reprocessed the public reads (quality trimming at Q25 with fastp, clone calling with MiXCR) and kept in-frame beta chains. Records with the same CDR3 protein are collapsed into one entry carrying the most frequent genes and DNA. The sample table records around 300,000 distinct CDR3 sequences; approximately 13% of these occur just once. The ten largest account for about a fifth of the sample. The sequenced sample consisted of PBMCs or a T cell subset sorted from them (not recorded which). These receptors came from a man aged 18 to 35 who had mild COVID-19 (a few samples of this study predate the infection). The sample titles of this study are shuffled in the database, so cell type and time point are left out; the donor was told from shared clones.

This clonotype was detected only a few times. CDR3 in amino acids: CASLNQGSGTQYF. The CDR3, as DNA: TGTGCCAGCCTCAATCAGGGCTCGGGTACGCAGTATTTT. The chain has TRBV2 and TRBJ2-3, with a weak D call TRBD1 (5 bases). Germline V lookup: CDR1 SNHLY, CDR2 FYNNEI. CDR3 size: 13 residues. V lost 8 bases to trimming and J lost 8 bases, with 17 bases between them.

The rearrangement links TRBV6-5 to TRBJ1-5, with a tentative D call TRBD1 (6 bases). CDR1 and CDR2 (germline): MNHEY, SVGAGI. The CDR3 is 14 residues long. V lost 8 bases, J lost 3 bases, and 14 bases lay in between. In nucleotides, the CDR3 is TGTGCCAGCGGCCGGACAGCATACAATCAGCCCCAGCATTTT. It codes for CASGRTAYNQPQHF.

This clonotype has at least ten counts. In DNA, the CDR3 is TGTGCCAGCAGCTTGATGAGCGGGGCCAATGAGCAGTTCTTC. Translation: CASSLMSGANEQFF. The V call is TRBV11-3, the J call TRBJ2-1; 7 nucleotides line up with TRBD2. This CDR3 is 14 amino acids long. The ends lost 3 bases at V and 6 bases at J; junction bases unmatched: 5. Germline values: CDR1 SGHNT, CDR2 YENEEA.

This chain links TRBV12-3 or TRBV12-4 with TRBJ2-7; D is uncertain. This CDR3 comprises 12 residues. With 3 bases removed from V and 2 bases from J, the gap between germline ends came to 5 bases. The CDR3 here is CASSFITYEQYF. The CDR3 nucleotides are TGTGCCAGCAGTTTCATAACCTACGAGCAGTACTTC.

V gene TRBV25-1 combines with J gene TRBJ2-5; D not resolved. The CDR3 sequence is 14 residues long. Germline V gene data show CDR1 as MGHDK and CDR2 as SYGVNS. V was clipped by 6 bases and J by 1 base, with 12 bases between them. The CDR3 loop is CASRDPATQETQYF. The CDR3 DNA reads TGTGCCAGCAGGGACCCGGCGACCCAAGAGACCCAGTACTTC. Supplemented by reference TRBV25-1 and TRBJ2-5, the full variable domain reads EADIYQTPRYLVIGTGKKITLECSQTMGHDKMYWYQQDPGMELHLIHYSYGVNSTEKGDLSSESTVSRIRTEHFPLTLESARPSHTSQYLCASRDPATQETQYFGPGTRLLVL.

This clonotype was recorded a few times. The rearrangement uses TRBV7-3 and TRBJ2-5; TRBD1 matches at 9 bases. V was pared by 5 bases and J by 5 bases, with 6 bases of the junction left unmatched. The CDR3 has 14 amino acids. CDR1 and CDR2 from the germline V gene are SGHTA and FQGTGA. As DNA, the CDR3 is TGTGCCAGCAGCGCCACAGGGGGCGGCGAGACCCAGTACTTC. Translation: CASSATGGGETQYF. Full variable domain (rest looked up from reference TRBV7-3 and TRBJ2-5): GAGVSQTPSNKVTEKGKYVELRCDPISGHTALYWYRQSLGQGPEFLIYFQGTGAADDSGLPNDRFFAVRPEGSVSTLKIQRTERGDSAVYLCASSATGGGETQYFGPGTRLLVL.

This clonotype appeared many times. The V call is TRBV28, the J call TRBJ2-5; D is perhaps TRBD2 (7 bases). Germline V gene data show CDR1 as MDHEN and CDR2 as SYDVKM. CDR3 length equals 12 residues. V lost 7 bases, J lost 5 bases, and 11 bases lay in between. The CDR3, as DNA: TGTGCCAGCACGGGGGGCCCCGAGACCCAGTACTTC. It specifies CASTGGPETQYF.

In this sample, this clonotype turned up many times. The chain has TRBV2 and TRBJ2-5; 13 nucleotides line up with TRBD2. J lost 5 bases, V lost 6 bases, and 3 bases had no gene match. The CDR3 is made up of 14 amino acids. In germline, CDR1 is SNHLY, CDR2 FYNNEI. The CDR3 reads CASRPGLAGETQYF. CDR3 sequence (DNA): TGTGCCAGCAGGCCGGGACTAGCGGGGGAGACCCAGTACTTC.

This clonotype was counted many times. The CDR3 DNA is TGCAGTGCTAGAGATCTCAGGGGCGGAGAAAAACTGTTTTTT. Translating gives CSARDLRGGEKLFF. The chain joins TRBV20-1 to TRBJ1-4, with D tentatively TRBD1 (6 bases). The ends were cut back, 0 bases at V and 8 bases at J, with 13 bases in the middle. The CDR3 loop spans 14 amino acids. Germline V gene lookup returns CDR1 DFQATT and CDR2 SNEGSKA (reference sequence).

This clonotype was seen a handful of times. CDR3 DNA sequence: TGTGCCAGCTCGCGGAGGGGGAGCAATGAGCAGTTCTTC. Translation: CASSRRGSNEQFF. The chain employs TRBV25-1 and TRBJ2-1; D is perhaps TRBD1 or TRBD2 (6 bases each). V shed 8 bases and J shed 6 bases, with 14 bases lying between them. The germline V gene encodes CDR1 MGHDK and CDR2 SYGVNS. CDR3 length: 13 amino acids.

This clonotype was detected ten times or more. V gene TRBV13 combines with J gene TRBJ2-4; no firm D call. The CDR3 contains 13 residues. Germline V gives CDR1 PRHDT, CDR2 FYEKMQ (reference sequence). Trimming took off 5 bases at V and 4 bases at J, with 9 bases between the two ends. CDR3 in DNA: TGTGCCAGCAGCCCAAGAAGAAAAAACATTCAGTACTTC. Its translation is CASSPRRKNIQYF.

This clonotype occurred many times. The V call is TRBV6-5, the J call TRBJ1-5; weak D call: TRBD1 (6 bases). Trimming pared 6 bases from V and 0 bases from J, leaving 15 bases between. Looked up from germline, CDR1 is MNHEY and CDR2 is SVGAGI. This CDR3 is 16 amino acids long. In DNA, the CDR3 is TGTGCCAGCAGCAGGTGGGGGCCCTATAGCAATCAGCCCCAGCATTTT. Its translation: CASSRWGPYSNQPQHF.

The rearrangement links TRBV4-3 to TRBJ1-2; TRBD1 is a possible D gene (6 bases). The CDR3 sequence is 19 residues long. Trimming took 0 bases from V and 0 from J, leaving 20 bases between them. CDR1 is LGHNA and CDR2 is YSLEER in the germline V gene. CDR3 nucleotide sequence: TGCGCCAGCAGCCAAGATCCCAAGGCAGGGGCCGGCGCTAACTATGGCTACACCTTC. Protein product: CASSQDPKAGAGANYGYTF.

This clonotype has more than one count but fewer than ten. This chain links TRBV7-3 with TRBJ2-7; D may be TRBD2 (7 bases). The CDR3 contains 13 residues. Germline loops: CDR1 SGHTA, CDR2 FQGTGA. Trimming shortened V by 5 bases and J by 6 bases, and 14 bases separated the two germline ends. The DNA of the CDR3 is TGTGCCAGCAGCCCAAACAGGGAGGGCGAGCAGTACTTC. Protein sequence: CASSPNREGEQYF.

The V and J genes are TRBV6-2 or TRBV6-3 and TRBJ2-1, with D perhaps matching TRBD2 (5 bases). The germline CDR1 and CDR2 sequences are MNHEY and SVGEGT. The CDR3 runs 16 residues. Trimming left V 3 bases short and J 6 bases short, with 18 bases between. The CDR3: CASSYPAGPKGNEQFF. CDR3 DNA: TGTGCCAGCAGTTATCCCGCGGGTCCAAAGGGCAATGAGCAGTTCTTC.

A few counts support this clonotype. This chain links TRBV5-1 with TRBJ2-5, with D perhaps matching TRBD2 (6 bases). Germline V gene lookup returns CDR1 SGHRS and CDR2 YFSETQ. The CDR3 has 15 amino acids. The V end lost 0 bases, the J end lost 5 bases, and 14 bases lay between the germline ends. CDR3 protein: CASSLDPGEWETQYF. In nucleotides, the CDR3 is TGCGCCAGCAGCTTGGATCCGGGAGAATGGGAGACCCAGTACTTC.

This clonotype was counted only a few times. The chain recombines TRBV2 with TRBJ1-1, with 8 positions matching TRBD1. Germline V gives CDR1 SNHLY, CDR2 FYNNEI. V shed 5 bases, J shed 5 bases, and the junction held 10 bases outside the gene matches. The CDR3 is made up of 15 amino acids. CDR3 sequence reads: CASSLLRQGSTEAFF. The CDR3 nucleotides read TGTGCCAGCAGTCTGTTGAGACAGGGGAGTACTGAAGCTTTCTTT.